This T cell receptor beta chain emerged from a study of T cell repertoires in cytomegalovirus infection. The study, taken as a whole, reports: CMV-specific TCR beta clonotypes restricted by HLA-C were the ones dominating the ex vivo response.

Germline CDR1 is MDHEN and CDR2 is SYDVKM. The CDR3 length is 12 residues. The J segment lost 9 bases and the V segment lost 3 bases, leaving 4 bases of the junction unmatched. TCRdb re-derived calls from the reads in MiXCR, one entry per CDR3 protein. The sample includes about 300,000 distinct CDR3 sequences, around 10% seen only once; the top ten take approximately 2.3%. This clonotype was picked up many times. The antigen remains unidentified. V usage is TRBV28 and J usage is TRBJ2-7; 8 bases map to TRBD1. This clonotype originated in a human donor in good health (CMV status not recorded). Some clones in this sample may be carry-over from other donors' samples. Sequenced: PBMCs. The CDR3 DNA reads TGTGCCAGCAGTTTTCAGGGGGCCATGCAGTACGTC. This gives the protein CASSFQGAMQYV.